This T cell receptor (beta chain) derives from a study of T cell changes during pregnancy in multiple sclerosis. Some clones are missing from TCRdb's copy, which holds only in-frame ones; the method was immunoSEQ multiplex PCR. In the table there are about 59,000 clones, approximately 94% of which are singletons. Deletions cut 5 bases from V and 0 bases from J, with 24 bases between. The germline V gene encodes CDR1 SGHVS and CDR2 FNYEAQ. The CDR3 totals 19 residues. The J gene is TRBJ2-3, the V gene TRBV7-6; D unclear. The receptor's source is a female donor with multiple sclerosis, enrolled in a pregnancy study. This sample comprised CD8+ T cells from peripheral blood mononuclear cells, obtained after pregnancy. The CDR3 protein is CASSRKLLRPETSTDTQYF. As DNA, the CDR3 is TGTGCCAGCAGCCGGAAATTATTAAGACCCGAGACTAGCACAGATACGCAGTATTTT. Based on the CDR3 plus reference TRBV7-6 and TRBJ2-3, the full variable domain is GAGVSQSPRYKVTKRGQDVALRCDPISGHVSLYWYRQALGQGPEFLTYFNYEAQQDKSGLPNDRFSAERPEGSISTLTIQRTEQRDSAMYRCASSRKLLRPETSTDTQYFGPGTRLTVL.